Following are 17 T cell receptor beta chains from one sample sequenced in a study of CD8+ T cells in alopecia areata. Reverse transcribed after extraction, RNA yielded cDNA as the sequencing template. Clones were read by immunoSEQ multiplex PCR, and TCRdb kept only the in-frame ones, dropping some. In total the sample includes 290,000 or so clones, none of them seen once. On the basis of CD4, CD8alpha, NKG2D, NKG2ACE and other markers, pooled cutaneous lymph node cells were sorted. The specimen sequenced was CD4+ T cells sorted from a lymph node. The receptor set was obtained from a C3H/HeJ mouse with alopecia areata. The strain's MHC type: H2-k.

With respect to this clone: Germline and genes here are mouse. The covered CDR3 bases are TGTGCCAGCAGCCAAGAAGGACATCCTTAT. Encoded protein: CASSQEGHPY. The whole CDR3 sequence reads CASSQEGHPYEQYF. The J gene is TRBJ2-7, the V gene TRBV5; D may be TRBD1 (5 bases). The DNA ends 4 residues before the CDR3 does, and the rest of the CDR3 is filled in from the germline J gene. CDR1 and CDR2 (germline): LGHNA, YNLKQL (reference sequence). CDR3 length equals 14 residues.

In its sample, this clone was seen a few times. Gene labels here are mouse ones. The read terminates 4 residues before the CDR3 end, so the remaining end is supplied by the germline J gene. The chain couples TRBV5 to TRBJ2-3, with 10 bases fitting TRBD2. The CDR3 length is 17 residues. The junction had 5 bases not matched to a gene; V was cut back by 1 base and J by 1 base. CDR1 and CDR2 (germline): LGHNA, YNLKQL (reference sequence). CDR3 region: CASSQVSGGAGAETLYF. The CDR3 DNA, read in part, is TGTGCCAGCAGCCAAGTTTCTGGGGGGGCGGGTGCAGAA.

To note about this clone: Mouse gene names and germline throughout. Read coverage stops 4 residues before the CDR3 terminus; the germline J gene supplies the remainder. Other nucleotide sequences in the sample specify the same CDR3. This sequence joins TRBV13-1 and TRBJ1-2; TRBD1 matches at 9 bases. J was trimmed by 3 bases and V by 4 bases; bases with no gene match: 4. This CDR3 contains 14 residues. The germline V gene encodes CDR1 NSHNY and CDR2 SYGAGN. CDR3 amino acids: CASSPQGADSDYTF. CDR3 DNA, as far as it was read: TGTGCCAGCAGTCCACAGGGGGCCGACTCC.

This clone was seen only a few times. The listed genes are named as in mouse. With the read ending 4 residues before the CDR3 end, the germline J gene is used to fill in that end. The gene calls are TRBV5 and TRBJ2-1, with D uncertain. This CDR3 is 14 amino acids long. Germline V gene lookup returns CDR1 LGHNA and CDR2 YNLKQL (reference sequence). Trimming shortened V by 3 bases and J by 3 bases, and 9 bases separated the two germline ends. CDR3 bases read: TGTGCCAGCAGCCACTACAGTATCTATGCT. It codes for CASSHYSIYA. The entire CDR3 protein is CASSHYSIYAEQFF.

With regard to this clone: The gene names here belong to mouse. Additional DNA sequences in this sample encode the identical CDR3. The sequenced part of the CDR3 DNA is TGTGCCAGCAGCTTACAGGGGGCTAGTGCAGAA. It is translated as CASSLQGASAE. The whole CDR3 reads CASSLQGASAETLYF. The J gene is TRBJ2-3, the V gene TRBV4; 9 bases align to TRBD1. The CDR3 is cut off 4 residues early in the read; its end comes from the germline J gene. This CDR3 is built from 15 residues. Trimming took 4 bases from V and 0 from J; bases not matched to a gene: 2. CDR1 and CDR2 from the germline V gene are LGHDT and YNNKQL (reference sequence). Complete variable domain (other parts from reference TRBV4 and TRBJ2-3): ETAVFQTPNYHVTQVGNEVSFNCKQTLGHDTMYWYKQDSKKLLKIMFSYNNKQLIVNETVPRRFSPQSSDKAHLNLRIKSVEPEDSAVYLCASSLQGASAETLYFGSGTRLTVL.

Only a few counts were recorded for this clone. All gene names here are mouse names. With the read ending 4 residues before the CDR3 end, the germline J gene is used to fill in that end. This chain uses TRBV5 with TRBJ1-2, with 8 positions matching TRBD1. The CDR3 has 16 amino acids. J was trimmed by 1 base and V by 5 bases; bases with no gene match: 9. Germline V gives CDR1 LGHNA, CDR2 YNLKQL (reference sequence). The CDR3 spells CASSSQGARGNSDYTF. The part of the CDR3 DNA that was read is TGTGCCAGCAGCTCCCAGGGGGCGCGGGGAAACTCC.

This clone came up a few times. Mouse names are used for the genes. CDR3 in amino acids: CASSLQQDDTQYF. CDR3 DNA (partial): TGTGCCAGCAGTTTGCAACAGGATGAC. The chain recombines TRBV14 with TRBJ2-5; a weak D match, TRBD1 (5 bases). The read finishes 4 residues shy of the CDR3 end, and the germline J gene is used to complete it. This CDR3 contains 13 residues. Germline CDR1 and CDR2: SGHDT and FRDEAV. The whole variable domain, filled in from reference TRBV14 and TRBJ2-5, reads EAGVTQSPRYAVLQEGQAVSFWCDPISGHDTLYWYQQPRDQGPQLLVYFRDEAVIDNSQLPSDRFSAVRPKGTNSTLKIQSAKQGDTATYLCASSLQQDDTQYFGPGTRLLVL.

About this clone: Here the gene names and germline are mouse. The CDR3 end falls 4 residues outside the read, so it is completed with the germline J gene. The chain is built from TRBV13-2 and TRBJ2-3, with unresolved D. From germline, CDR1 is NNHNN and CDR2 SYGAGS (reference sequence). This CDR3 is 14 amino acids long. Deletions cut 0 bases from V and 4 bases from J, with 9 bases between. The CDR3 protein is CASGDATRPETLYF. The sequenced CDR3 bases are TGTGCCAGCGGTGATGCGACTCGTCCAGAA.

In its sample, this clone was seen many times. The gene names given are mouse names. Read data end 4 residues before the CDR3 end; the end is taken from the germline J gene. The J gene is TRBJ2-7, the V gene TRBV1; D is perhaps TRBD1 (5 bases). Germline V gives CDR1 NSQYPW, CDR2 LRSPGD (reference sequence). V was cut by 4 bases and J by 3 bases, with 7 bases left in between. The CDR3 spans 12 residues. CDR3: CTCSETDYEQYF. The sequenced part of the CDR3 DNA is TGCACCTGCAGTGAGACAGACTAT.

This clone turned up a few times. The gene symbols are mouse symbols. The read is 4 residues too short to cover the CDR3 end, so that end is filled in from the germline J gene. The chain couples TRBV13-1 to TRBJ2-2, with D possibly TRBD2 on 6 matching bases. V lost 5 bases, J lost 4 bases, and 18 bases lay in between. The CDR3 totals 16 residues. Looked up from germline, CDR1 is NSHNY and CDR2 is SYGAGN. The CDR3 protein is CASSPLLGIGTGQLYF. CDR3 DNA, as far as it was read: TGTGCCAGCAGCCCCCTGCTGGGGATAGGCACCGGG.

This clone was counted a few times. Gene names denote mouse genes. CDR3 DNA, as far as it was read: TGTGCCAGCAGTAGAGGAGGGGTTTCCTATAATTCGCCC. Residues: CASSRGGVSYNSP. The full CDR3 protein is CASSRGGVSYNSPLYF. The chain combines TRBV19 with TRBJ1-6, with D perhaps TRBD1 (5 bases). The read is 3 residues too short to cover the CDR3 end, so that end is filled in from the germline J gene. TRBJ1-6 is given ORF status, its function remaining uncertain. The CDR3 spans 16 residues. The germline gives CDR1 FNHDT, CDR2 SITEND (reference sequence). V shed 3 bases and J shed 0 bases, with 10 bases lying between them.

Worth noting for this clone: The gene names here belong to mouse. The CDR3 is cut off 4 residues early in the read; its end comes from the germline J gene. The chain recombines TRBV13-1 with TRBJ2-1; 11 bases are shared with TRBD2. This CDR3 is 16 amino acids long. CDR1 and CDR2 from the germline V gene are NSHNY and SYGAGN. V shed 1 base, J shed 6 bases, and the junction held 6 bases outside the gene matches. Incomplete CDR3 DNA: TGTGCCAGCAGTGATATACTGGGGGGGCGCGTTGCT. Its protein is CASSDILGGRVA. The entire CDR3 protein reads CASSDILGGRVAEQFF.

This clone has more than one count but fewer than ten. One end of the junction fails to match germline, which may point to a read error. Mouse germline and gene names are used. The read comes to an end 4 residues before the CDR3 does, leaving the germline J gene to fill in the end. The chain links TRBV13-1 to TRBJ2-7, with 7 bases aligning to TRBD1. Germline V gene data show CDR1 as NSHNY and CDR2 as SYGAGN. The CDR3 loop spans 13 amino acids. Here the CDR3 reads CASSDGTAYEQYF. The covered CDR3 bases are TGTGCCAGCAGCGATGGGACAGCCTAT.

This clone was seen only a few times. Gene labels here are mouse ones. Read coverage stops 4 residues before the CDR3 terminus; the germline J gene supplies the remainder. The chain has TRBV13-1 and TRBJ2-3; 10 nucleotides align to TRBD1. The germline CDR1 and CDR2 sequences are NSHNY and SYGAGN. Trimming removed 0 bases from V and 1 base from J; junction bases left unmatched: 8. The CDR3 consists of 18 residues. The CDR3 loop is CASSDARDRGMGAETLYF. The covered CDR3 bases are TGTGCCAGCAGTGATGCCCGGGACAGGGGAATGGGTGCAGAA.

This clone was counted between two and nine times. Gene names and germline refer to mouse. The read ends 4 residues shy of where the CDR3 ends; the end is completed using the germline J gene. This rearrangement joins TRBV13-1 to TRBJ2-3; TRBD1 might be the D (6 bases). Trimming took off 2 bases at V and 2 bases at J, with 12 bases between the two ends. Germline CDR1 is NSHNY and CDR2 is SYGAGN. CDR3 length equals 15 residues. The CDR3 protein is CASSEQGAFAETLYF. The CDR3 bases that were read are TGTGCCAGCAGTGAACAGGGTGCTTTTGCAGAA.

This clone has only a few counts. Mouse gene names apply. The read halts 4 residues ahead of the CDR3 end, with the missing end drawn from the germline J gene. The J gene is TRBJ2-1, the V gene TRBV5; 8 bases agree with TRBD2. The junction had 3 bases not matched to a gene; V was cut back by 5 bases and J by 0 bases. CDR3 length equals 15 residues. Germline V gives CDR1 LGHNA, CDR2 YNLKQL (reference sequence). CDR3 region: CASSALGANYAEQFF. Partial CDR3 DNA: TGTGCCAGCAGCGCACTGGGGGCTAACTATGCT.

In its sample, this clone was seen a few times. The gene names here belong to mouse. From the germline J gene comes the end of the CDR3, since the read stops 4 residues before it. Other DNA sequences of this sample code for an identical CDR3. V gene TRBV1 combines with J gene TRBJ2-5; D may be TRBD1 (5 bases). Germline assignment: CDR1 NSQYPW and CDR2 LRSPGD (reference sequence). CDR3 size: 14 residues. CDR3 DNA, as far as it was read: TGCACCTGCAGTGCAGATCCAGGGCGAGAC. Its protein is CTCSADPGRD. In full, the CDR3 reads CTCSADPGRDTQYF.